The clone carrying this TCR beta chain was counted ten times or more. Its antigen is undetermined. These data belong to a study of Graves' ophthalmopathy and Graves' hyperthyroidism. Trimming removed 2 bases at V and 5 bases at J, with 16 bases between. Germline assignment: CDR1 MDHEN and CDR2 SYDVKM. The CDR3 contains 15 residues. Overall study results and limits: Blood samples also showed most expanded thyroid clonotypes exceeding 0.001 frequency. Ophthalmopathy cases were distinguished from stable hyperthyroidism by a 13-signature model, reaching about 85% sensitivity and roughly 81% specificity.

Among the hyperthyroidism patients, all were newly diagnosed, aged 18 to 65, with under 2 months' duration. Diagnosis used clinical symptoms, serum thyroxine, TRAb, thyroid ultrasound and orbital computed tomography. Amplified TCR beta CDR3 regions were obtained using RNA transcripts as template. RT-PCR with HTBI primers came first, then second-round multiplex PCR. TCRdb ran MiXCR on the multiplex PCR reads and lists one entry per CDR3 protein. The sample holds under 800,000 distinct CDR3 sequences, 20% to 25% seen once. The rearrangement uses TRBV28 and TRBJ2-7; D uncertain. The source material was peripheral blood. This clonotype was obtained from a woman aged 18-30 years with stable Graves' hyperthyroidism. Some clones in this sample may be carry-over from other donors' samples. CDR3 region: CASSLRLYGDHEQYF. The CDR3 nucleotides are TGTGCCAGCAGTTTACGTCTTTATGGAGACCACGAGCAGTACTTC.